This TCR beta chain was documented in a study of cytotoxic CD8 clonotypes in ibrutinib-treated CLL. Study results and limitations: Progressing and sustained-remission patients had different sampling times. Baseline clonality, higher than in age-matched healthy donors, tracked circulating CD8+ T-cell counts. Higher clonality was seen at ibrutinib response and a return toward baseline at progression.

The CDR3 runs to 11 residues. Germline V gene sequence: CDR1 SQVTM, CDR2 ANQGSEA. The ends were cut back, 4 bases at V and 8 bases at J, with 10 bases in the middle. The table came from immunoSEQ multiplex PCR; TCRdb's copy has only in-frame clones and leaves some out. The sample lists about 160,000 clones, approximately 84% occurring once. Investigators sourced approximately 2 micrograms of genomic DNA from cryopreserved PBMCs for TCR beta libraries. About this clone: Its antigen is as yet unknown.

The chain has TRBV29-1 and TRBJ2-3; D is perhaps TRBD1 or TRBD2 (5 bases each). This sequence was found in a human donor with chronic lymphocytic leukemia. The starting material was PBMCs, obtained after 24 months of ibrutinib treatment. CDR3 residues: CSVGGDRTQYF. CDR3 sequence (DNA): TGCAGCGTTGGAGGGGATCGTACGCAGTATTTT.